This record covers a single TCR beta chain. These data come from a study of blood T cell repertoires in COVID-19. The repertoire was sequenced with immunoSEQ multiplex PCR; TCRdb's copy has only in-frame clones and lacks some. The sample lists roughly 290,000 clones, 70% to 90% occurring once. CDR1 MNHEY and CDR2 SMNVEV come from the germline V gene (reference sequence). The CDR3 totals 17 residues. With 3 bases clipped from V and 3 bases from J, the junction kept 10 bases outside the gene matches. This sequence originates from a middle-aged woman who had recovered from COVID-19. J is TRBJ2-5 and V is TRBV27; 10 bases are a match to TRBD1. Sample: PBMCs or T cells enriched from blood (not recorded which). The CDR3 sequence: CASSFRAGQGPKETQYF. The CDR3 nucleotides read TGTGCCAGCAGTTTTAGGGCGGGACAGGGGCCTAAAGAGACCCAGTACTTC.